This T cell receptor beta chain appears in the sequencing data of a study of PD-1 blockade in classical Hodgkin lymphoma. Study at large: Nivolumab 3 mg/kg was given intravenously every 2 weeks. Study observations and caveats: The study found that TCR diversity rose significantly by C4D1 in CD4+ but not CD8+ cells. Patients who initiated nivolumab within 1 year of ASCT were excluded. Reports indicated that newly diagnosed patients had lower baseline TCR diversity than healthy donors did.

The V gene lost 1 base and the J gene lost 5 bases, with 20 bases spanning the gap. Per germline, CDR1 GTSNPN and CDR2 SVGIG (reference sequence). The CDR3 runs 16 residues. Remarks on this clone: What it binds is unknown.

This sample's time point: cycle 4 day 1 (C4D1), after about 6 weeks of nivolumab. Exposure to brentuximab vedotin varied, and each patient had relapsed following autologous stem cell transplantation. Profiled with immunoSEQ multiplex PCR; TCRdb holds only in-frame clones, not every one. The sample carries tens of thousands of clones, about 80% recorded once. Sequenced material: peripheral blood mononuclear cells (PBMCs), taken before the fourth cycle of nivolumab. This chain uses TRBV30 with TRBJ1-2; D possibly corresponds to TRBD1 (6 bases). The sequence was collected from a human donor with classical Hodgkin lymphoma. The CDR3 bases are TGTGCCTGGAGTGCAGGCCACCAGGGGTTCGGGTATGGCTACACCTTC. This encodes CAWSAGHQGFGYGYTF. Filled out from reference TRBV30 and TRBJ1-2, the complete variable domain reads SQTIHQWPATLVQPVGSPLSLECTVEGTSNPNLYWYRQAAGRGLQLLFYSVGIGQISSEVPQNLSASRPQDRQFILSSKKLLLSDSGFYLCAWSAGHQGFGYGYTFGSGTRLTVV.